The table lists the clone carrying this T cell receptor (beta chain) with a count of one. Its antigen is currently unknown. This entry is derived from a study of OX40 agonist ivuxolimab in advanced cancers. General study points: Relative to CD4+, CD8+ T cells held more expanded clones on average. CD4+ and CD8+ blood T cells expanded clonally by week 6 at 0.1 to 3.0 mg/kg.

Germline V CDR1 and CDR2: SGHAT, FQNNGV. V shed 1 base and J shed 7 bases, with 11 bases lying between them. CDR3 length: 13 amino acids. Clones were read by immunoSEQ multiplex PCR, and TCRdb kept only the in-frame ones, dropping some. Found here are about 73,000 clones, 88% of them singletons; the top ten hold around 2.8%. The chain employs TRBV11-2 and TRBJ2-7; D could derive from TRBD1 or TRBD2 (5 bases each). This clonotype was sampled from an adult with an advanced solid tumor such as melanoma, head and neck, liver or kidney cancer. The sample in question was CD4+ or CD8+ T cells sorted from blood, obtained in a trial of the OX40 agonist ivuxolimab. CDR3 coding DNA: TGTGCCAGCAGCTTAGCGGGGCCTGGGGAGCAGTACTTC. It translates to CASSLAGPGEQYF.